The text below deals with one TCR beta chain. As yet, its antigen is unknown. A multiplex PCR was run with 60 Vbeta primers and 13 Jbeta primers. Some clones are missing from TCRdb's copy, which holds only in-frame ones; the method was immunoSEQ multiplex PCR. The repertoire consists of under 150,000 clones, with roughly four fifths occurring once and the leading ten covering approximately 2.7%. The data stem from a study of cytomegalovirus exposure and HLA in healthy donors. General study findings and limits: In an earlier analysis, in some 540 donors, most V segments appeared productive either ~90% or ~30% of the time. TCR beta chain V- and J-gene trimming was linked, in a later analysis, to a missense variant in DCLRE1C. In a later analysis, common viral pathogens appeared linked to several of the most significant clusters. Later, TCR association rates were found to vary by HLA locus, highest for DRB1 and lowest for HLA-C.

This CDR3 has 12 residues. Per the germline V gene, CDR1 is GTSNPN and CDR2 is SVGIG (reference sequence). The V and J ends lost 0 bases and 4 bases respectively, with 6 bases between them. V gene TRBV30 combines with J gene TRBJ1-1, with D hard to call. Sequenced input: PBMCs. This TCR was recovered from a woman between 18 and 29 years old in good health and CMV-seronegative. In DNA form, the CDR3 reads TGTGCCTGGAGTGTACGGGGCACTGAAGCTTTCTTT. Encoded protein: CAWSVRGTEAFF.